The 29 T cell receptor beta chains below all came from one sample that was sequenced in a study of cytomegalovirus exposure and HLA in healthy donors. PCR primers comprised 60 Vbeta and 13 Jbeta primers. The method was immunoSEQ multiplex PCR; TCRdb's version includes in-frame clones alone and lacks a portion of them. The sample has some 130,000 clones, about 74% seen once. The sample was PBMCs. The receptors here all came from a male donor in good health and CMV-seronegative.

This clone has a single count. The chain couples TRBV5-4 to TRBJ1-2; D uncertain. The germline CDR1 and CDR2 sequences are SGHNT and YYREEE (reference sequence). The CDR3 is made up of 12 amino acids. The V and J ends lost 0 bases and 10 bases respectively, with 10 bases between them. The CDR3: CASSLDEAIYTF. CDR3 nucleotides: TGTGCCAGCAGCTTGGATGAGGCCATCTACACCTTC.

The J gene is TRBJ2-1, the V gene TRBV4-3; D may be TRBD2 (5 bases). V was pared by 0 bases and J by 0 bases, with 9 bases between. The length of the CDR3 is 16 residues. Germline loops: CDR1 LGHNA, CDR2 YSLEER. CDR3 loop: CASSQERGYSYNEQFF. The CDR3, as DNA: TGCGCCAGCAGCCAAGAGAGAGGGTACTCCTACAATGAGCAGTTCTTC.

This chain joins TRBV19 and TRBJ1-5, with 7 nucleotides matching TRBD1. Germline V gene data show CDR1 as LNHDA and CDR2 as SQIVND (reference sequence). The V gene end was trimmed by 6 bases and the J gene end by 4 bases; junction bases not matched to a gene: 18. The CDR3 has 18 amino acids. The CDR3 here is CASSLSPRTGWGNQPQHF. CDR3 sequence (DNA): TGTGCCAGTAGCTTATCACCGCGGACAGGCTGGGGGAATCAGCCCCAGCATTTT.

The gene calls are TRBV5-4 and TRBJ1-1; 7 bases are a match to TRBD1. The germline CDR1 and CDR2 sequences are SGHNT and YYREEE (reference sequence). V was pared by 2 bases and J by 10 bases, with 8 bases of the junction left unmatched. The CDR3 totals 13 residues. As DNA, the CDR3 is TGTGCCAGCAGCTTTGGACAGGTCGTTACAGCTTTCTTT. The encoded protein is CASSFGQVVTAFF.

This clone has just a few counts. The V gene is TRBV11-1, the J gene TRBJ2-3; possible D gene TRBD2, 5 bases. CDR1 is SGHAT, CDR2 FQDESV, per germline (reference sequence). The V gene lost 1 base and the J gene lost 4 bases, with 12 bases spanning the gap. The CDR3 has 15 residues. This CDR3 is CASSLGATLADTQYF. CDR3 bases: TGTGCCAGCAGCTTAGGGGCCACACTAGCAGATACGCAGTATTTT. The full variable domain, with the rest looked up from reference TRBV11-1 and TRBJ2-3, is EAEVAQSPRYKITEKSQAVAFWCDPISGHATLYWYRQILGQGPELLVQFQDESVVDDSQLPKDRFSAERLKGVDSTLKIQPAELGDSAMYLCASSLGATLADTQYFGPGTRLTVL.

The chain is built from TRBV27 and TRBJ2-7; D might be TRBD1 (5 bases). This CDR3 is 17 amino acids long. Trimming removed 1 base from V and 4 bases from J, with 20 bases in between. In germline, CDR1 is MNHEY, CDR2 SMNVEV (reference sequence). In DNA, the CDR3 is TGTGCCAGCAGTTTATTGCCCCGAGACAGCCTGCCTTACGAGCAGTACTTC. This gives the protein CASSLLPRDSLPYEQYF.

The chain couples TRBV7-2 to TRBJ2-7; tentatively, D is TRBD1 (6 bases). CDR3 size: 14 residues. V lost 5 bases and J 1 base, leaving 12 bases between the germline ends. The germline gives CDR1 SGHTA, CDR2 FQGNSA. The CDR3 loop is CASSPRGKSYEQYF. The CDR3, as DNA: TGTGCCAGCAGCCCGAGGGGGAAATCCTACGAGCAGTACTTC.

The rearrangement links TRBV19 to TRBJ1-5, with 7 bases matching TRBD1. V gave up 3 bases and J gave up 2 bases; unmatched junction bases: 4. Looked up from germline, CDR1 is LNHDA and CDR2 is SQIVND (reference sequence). The length of the CDR3 is 15 residues. CDR3: CASSITGEGNQPQHF. As DNA, the CDR3 is TGTGCCAGTAGTATTACAGGGGAGGGCAATCAGCCCCAGCATTTT.

The genes are TRBV4-2 and TRBJ2-7; tentative D call: TRBD2 (6 bases). Germline V gene data show CDR1 as LGHNA and CDR2 as YNFKEQ. V lost 0 bases, J lost 0 bases, and 15 bases lay in between. This CDR3 comprises 17 residues. The CDR3 loop is CASSQEGGGPSSYEQYF. DNA of the CDR3: TGTGCCAGCAGCCAAGAGGGAGGAGGTCCCAGCTCCTACGAGCAGTACTTC.

This clone was detected a few times. The CDR3 loop reads CASSIGGQGYEQYF. The DNA for the CDR3 is TGTGCCAGTAGTATTGGTGGACAGGGCTACGAGCAGTACTTC. The chain joins TRBV19 to TRBJ2-7; 8 nucleotides line up with TRBD1. Trimming at V came to 3 bases and at J to 3 bases, leaving 4 bases not matched to a gene. Germline V gives CDR1 LNHDA, CDR2 SQIVND (reference sequence). The CDR3 length is 14 residues. The full variable domain, completed using reference TRBV19 and TRBJ2-7, is DGGITQSPKYLFRKEGQNVTLSCEQNLNHDAMYWYRQDPGQGLRLIYYSQIVNDFQKGDIAEGYSVSREKKESFPLTVTSAQKNPTAFYLCASSIGGQGYEQYFGPGTRLTVT.

This chain connects TRBV19 to TRBJ2-1; D is uncertain. CDR1 LNHDA and CDR2 SQIVND come from the germline V gene (reference sequence). The V end was cut by 5 bases, the J end by 0 bases, with 11 bases between. The CDR3 spans 15 residues. CDR3 sequence: CASSPHRSSYNEQFF. The CDR3 DNA reads TGTGCCAGTAGTCCCCACCGGAGCTCCTACAATGAGCAGTTCTTC.

In DNA form, the CDR3 reads TGTGCCAGCAGCTTAGACAAGGGGCCCTACGAGCAGTACTTC. Translation: CASSLDKGPYEQYF. V and J are TRBV7-9 and TRBJ2-7, with a tentative D call TRBD1 (5 bases). CDR3 length: 14 residues. Trimming pared 1 base from V and 2 bases from J, leaving 9 bases between. CDR1 SEHNR and CDR2 FQNEAQ come from the germline V gene (reference sequence).

This clone turned up a few times. The rearrangement uses TRBV7-2 and TRBJ2-1; 12 nucleotides align to TRBD2. The V gene's germline CDR1 is SGHTA and CDR2 FQGNSA. The CDR3 runs 17 residues. After removal of 4 bases from V and 10 bases from J, the junction contained 14 bases not matched to a gene. The CDR3 loop reads CASSSFGLAGYNEEQFF. CDR3 DNA sequence: TGTGCCAGCAGCTCCTTTGGACTAGCGGGATACAATGAGGAGCAGTTCTTC.

V is TRBV30 and J is TRBJ2-1, with 15 positions matching TRBD2. Germline CDR1 reads GTSNPN; CDR2 reads SVGIG (reference sequence). V lost 3 bases and J lost 6; bases outside the gene matches: 3. CDR3 length: 15 amino acids. CDR3 in amino acids: CAWRAGLAGGNEQFF. CDR3 bases: TGTGCCTGGAGGGCGGGACTAGCGGGAGGCAATGAGCAGTTCTTC. Combining the CDR3 with reference TRBV30 and TRBJ2-1 gives the whole variable domain SQTIHQWPATLVQPVGSPLSLECTVEGTSNPNLYWYRQAAGRGLQLLFYSVGIGQISSEVPQNLSASRPQDRQFILSSKKLLLSDSGFYLCAWRAGLAGGNEQFFGPGTRLTVL.

This clone was found a few times. This rearrangement joins TRBV2 to TRBJ2-3; 14 positions match TRBD2. J lost 0 bases, V lost 6 bases, and 8 bases had no gene match. CDR3 length: 18 amino acids. Germline V lookup: CDR1 SNHLY, CDR2 FYNNEI. The CDR3, as DNA: TGTGCCAGCAGAGCGCAGAGGACTAGCGGGGGGAGCACAGATACGCAGTATTTT. This sequence encodes CASRAQRTSGGSTDTQYF. Complete variable domain (other parts from reference TRBV2 and TRBJ2-3): EPEVTQTPSHQVTQMGQEVILRCVPISNHLYFYWYRQILGQKVEFLVSFYNNEISEKSEIFDDQFSVERPDGSNFTLKIRSTKLEDSAMYFCASRAQRTSGGSTDTQYFGPGTRLTVL.

The V gene is TRBV5-8, the J gene TRBJ2-7, with D perhaps TRBD2 (5 bases). The V gene's germline CDR1 is SGHTS and CDR2 YDEGEE. The CDR3 runs to 15 residues. V was trimmed by 4 bases and J by 2 bases, leaving 16 bases between them. CDR3: CASSRKGASAYEQYF. The CDR3 region has the DNA TGTGCCAGCAGCCGGAAGGGAGCGTCCGCCTACGAGCAGTACTTC.

The chain couples TRBV2 to TRBJ2-3, with 7 bases identical to TRBD1. Germline V lookup: CDR1 SNHLY, CDR2 FYNNEI. V gave up 2 bases and J gave up 1 base; unmatched junction bases: 3. This CDR3 region has 15 residues. The CDR3 bases are TGTGCCAGCAGTGAAACAGGGGTAGGCACAGATACGCAGTATTTT. Translated: CASSETGVGTDTQYF.

J is TRBJ2-1 and V is TRBV10-1; TRBD1 matches 9 bases. V trimming: 10 bases; J trimming: 7 bases; junction bases outside the gene matches: 11. The length of the CDR3 is 14 residues. CDR1 is WNHNN and CDR2 is SYGVQD in the germline V gene (reference sequence). The CDR3 coding sequence is TGCGCCACTTCCGGGACAGGGAGAATAAATGAGCAGTTCTTC. Translated, it gives CATSGTGRINEQFF.

The chain carries TRBV20-1 and TRBJ1-2, with 7 bases identical to TRBD1. From germline, CDR1 is DFQATT and CDR2 SNEGSKA (reference sequence). The junction had 5 bases not matched to a gene; V was cut back by 6 bases and J by 7 bases. CDR3 length: 11 residues. The CDR3 sequence is CSATTGVGYTF. In nucleotides, the CDR3 is TGCAGTGCAACTACAGGGGTTGGCTACACCTTC.

The chain carries TRBV2 and TRBJ1-5; D is unclear. V was cut by 3 bases and J by 0 bases, with 6 bases left in between. Per germline, CDR1 SNHLY and CDR2 FYNNEI. CDR3 length: 14 amino acids. The CDR3 coding sequence is TGTGCCAGCAGTGACTCGTATAGCAATCAGCCCCAGCATTTT. Protein product: CASSDSYSNQPQHF.

The V call is TRBV11-2, the J call TRBJ2-1; 7 bases agree with TRBD1. Germline-derived CDR1 and CDR2 are SGHAT and FQNNGV. CDR3 length: 14 residues. V dropped 3 bases and J dropped 5; count of bases not matched to a gene: 4. CDR3: CASSLAGGNNEQFF. CDR3 DNA: TGTGCCAGCAGCTTGGCAGGGGGTAACAATGAGCAGTTCTTC.

The rearrangement links TRBV7-3 to TRBJ2-5, with 9 bases lining up with TRBD1. The CDR3 is 16 residues long. Trimming cost V 5 bases and J 3 bases; bases outside gene matches: 10. Germline V lookup: CDR1 SGHTA, CDR2 FQGTGA. The CDR3 protein is CASSPGPGQGEETQYF. The CDR3 DNA reads as TGTGCCAGCAGCCCGGGGCCGGGACAGGGTGAAGAGACCCAGTACTTC.

This clone was seen more than once but under ten times. The V call is TRBV7-2, the J call TRBJ2-7, with 9 bases identical to TRBD2. Per germline, CDR1 SGHTA and CDR2 FQGNSA. With V trimmed by 0 bases and J by 6 bases, 9 bases remained unmatched. This CDR3 region has 16 residues. CDR3 DNA: TGTGCCAGCAGCTTAGCGTCAGGACTAGCGAAAGGCGAGCAGTACTTC. Amino acid sequence: CASSLASGLAKGEQYF.

This clone was counted only a few times. The chain links TRBV19 to TRBJ1-5; the match to TRBD1 covers 11 bases. Germline V lookup: CDR1 LNHDA, CDR2 SQIVND (reference sequence). J was trimmed by 0 bases and V by 6 bases; bases with no gene match: 7. The CDR3 has 17 amino acids. This CDR3 reads CASSRGQGANSNQPQHF. Written as DNA, the CDR3 is TGTGCCAGTAGCAGAGGACAGGGGGCAAATAGCAATCAGCCCCAGCATTTT.

J is TRBJ1-1 and V is TRBV27; weak D call: TRBD1 (5 bases). CDR1 and CDR2 from the germline V gene are MNHEY and SMNVEV (reference sequence). V lost 4 bases to trimming and J lost 1 base, with 19 bases between them. The CDR3 sequence is 17 residues long. This CDR3 reads CASSSPGREGENTEAFF. CDR3 bases: TGTGCCAGCAGTTCACCGGGGAGGGAAGGGGAGAACACTGAAGCTTTCTTT.

The CDR3 bases are TGTGCCAGCAGTGACCGGACAGGCTCTGGCTACACCTTC. The encoded protein is CASSDRTGSGYTF. The chain joins TRBV6-1 to TRBJ1-2, with TRBD1 matching 7 bases. The junction had 5 bases not matched to a gene; V was cut back by 3 bases and J by 7 bases. CDR1 and CDR2 from the germline V gene are MNHNS and SASEGT. The length of the CDR3 is 13 residues.

The chain recombines TRBV18 with TRBJ2-2, with 7 bases fitting TRBD1. The germline gives CDR1 KGHSH, CDR2 LQKENI. The CDR3 consists of 19 residues. J was trimmed by 2 bases and V by 3 bases; bases with no gene match: 15. The CDR3 DNA is TGTGCCAGCTCACCCTACTACACCCTGGACAGGAGAAACACCGGGGAGCTGTTTTTT. It is translated as CASSPYYTLDRRNTGELFF.

This clone was seen more than once but under ten times. CDR3 protein: CSVGSTDREAFF. In DNA form, the CDR3 reads TGCAGCGTTGGATCTACAGACCGTGAAGCTTTCTTT. The gene calls are TRBV29-1 and TRBJ1-1, with unresolved D. Deletions cut 4 bases from V and 7 bases from J, with 13 bases between. CDR1 SQVTM and CDR2 ANQGSEA come from the germline V gene. This CDR3 region has 12 residues.

The rearrangement joins TRBV7-8 to TRBJ1-3; D is uncertain. This CDR3 is built from 14 residues. V was shortened by 3 bases and J by 0 bases, with 6 bases between the two germline ends. Germline values: CDR1 SGHVS, CDR2 FQNEAQ. CDR3 nucleotide sequence: TGTGCCAGCAGCTTCGGGGACTCTGGAAACACCATATATTTT. This sequence encodes CASSFGDSGNTIYF.